The 27 T cell receptor beta chains below all came from one sample that was sequenced in a study of shared clonotypes between healthy human individuals. Clones were read by immunoSEQ multiplex PCR, and TCRdb kept only the in-frame ones, dropping some. This sample has around 720,000 clones, with around three quarters found just once. The sequencing input was memory CD4+ T cells sorted from blood. Stated subset: CD45RA-negative fraction. The source of these receptors is a woman aged 25 to 45 in good health.

Concerning this clone: This sample includes further DNA sequences coding for the same CDR3. The J gene is TRBJ2-7, the V gene TRBV27; tentatively, D is TRBD1 or TRBD2 (5 bases each). The CDR3 loop spans 14 amino acids. With 2 bases removed from V and 6 bases from J, the gap between germline ends came to 14 bases. Germline CDR1 reads MNHEY; CDR2 reads SMNVEV (reference sequence). The CDR3 loop reads CASSLSPRGGEQYF. CDR3 in DNA: TGTGCCAGCAGTTTAAGCCCCCGGGGCGGCGAGCAGTACTTC.

This chain uses TRBV6-6 with TRBJ1-1; the D gene is possibly TRBD1 (5 bases). Per the germline V gene, CDR1 is MNHNY and CDR2 is SVGAGI (reference sequence). V was shortened by 7 bases and J by 1 base, with 13 bases between the two germline ends. The CDR3 consists of 14 residues. The CDR3 spells CASTPGQGNTEAFF. The CDR3 DNA follows: TGTGCCAGCACCCCGGGGCAGGGGAACACTGAAGCTTTCTTT.

The CDR3 sequence: CASSGTQETQYF. The CDR3 DNA sequence: TGTGCCAGCAGTGGGACCCAAGAGACCCAGTACTTC. The V call is TRBV6-6, the J call TRBJ2-5; D assignment may be TRBD1 or TRBD2 (5 bases each). The CDR3 spans 12 residues. Deletions cut 5 bases from V and 1 base from J, with 5 bases between. CDR1 and CDR2 (germline): MNHNY, SVGAGI (reference sequence).

V and J are TRBV2 and TRBJ2-1, with D possibly being TRBD1 (5 bases). Trimming left V 6 bases short and J 5 bases short, with 8 bases between. Per the germline V gene, CDR1 is SNHLY and CDR2 is FYNNEI. CDR3 length: 12 residues. The CDR3 DNA follows: TGTGCCAGCAGAAGACAGAACAATGAGCAGTTCTTC. Its protein is CASRRQNNEQFF.

The chain recombines TRBV19 with TRBJ1-5; D remains ambiguous. The CDR3 covers 13 residues. With 0 bases removed from V and 7 bases from J, the gap between germline ends came to 7 bases. Per germline, CDR1 LNHDA and CDR2 SQIVND (reference sequence). As DNA, the CDR3 is TGTGCCAGTAGTATAGATCTGGTACAGCCCCAGCATTTT. Residues: CASSIDLVQPQHF.

A word on this clone: Other DNA sequences in this sample translate to the same CDR3. This rearrangement joins TRBV28 to TRBJ1-2; D perhaps matches TRBD1 (6 bases). Trimming stripped 3 bases from V and 4 bases from J, with 12 bases between. The CDR3 is 14 residues long. Germline V gene data show CDR1 as MDHEN and CDR2 as SYDVKM. The CDR3 coding sequence is TGTGCCAGCAGTTTGGGGGGGCGCATCTATGGCTACACCTTC. The encoded protein is CASSLGGRIYGYTF.

This clone was seen only a few times. V gene TRBV27 combines with J gene TRBJ2-2; D unresolved. CDR1 is MNHEY and CDR2 is SMNVEV in the germline V gene (reference sequence). Trimming pared 5 bases from V and 6 bases from J, leaving 16 bases between. The CDR3 has 15 amino acids. CDR3 in amino acids: CASSPMGQSAGELFF. DNA of the CDR3: TGTGCCAGCAGTCCGATGGGCCAAAGCGCCGGGGAGCTGTTTTTT.

This clone was seen only a few times. V usage is TRBV6-5 and J usage is TRBJ2-3; a possible D gene is TRBD2 (6 bases). The CDR3 extends over 14 amino acids. Deletions cut 4 bases from V and 6 bases from J, with 14 bases between. The germline CDR1 and CDR2 sequences are MNHEY and SVGAGI. The DNA of the CDR3 is TGTGCCAGCAGTTGGAGGGGAGGTTCGGATACGCAGTATTTT. Its protein is CASSWRGGSDTQYF.

This chain uses TRBV27 with TRBJ1-4, with TRBD1 identical over 7 bases. Germline V lookup: CDR1 MNHEY, CDR2 SMNVEV (reference sequence). CDR3 size: 12 residues. V lost 4 bases, J lost 8 bases, and 1 base stayed unmatched. The CDR3 nucleotides are TGTGCCAGCAGTTCGGACAGGGAAAAACTGTTTTTT. Amino acids: CASSSDREKLFF.

The chain is built from TRBV5-1 and TRBJ1-1, with 7 bases matching TRBD1. V lost 5 bases, J lost 0 bases, and 7 bases stayed unmatched. Germline CDR1 reads SGHRS; CDR2 reads YFSETQ. The CDR3 totals 15 residues. The CDR3 spells CASRNPGQMNTEAFF. The CDR3 DNA reads TGCGCCAGCAGAAACCCGGGACAGATGAACACTGAAGCTTTCTTT.

This clone showed up just once. This sample includes further DNA sequences coding for the same CDR3. The chain links TRBV18 to TRBJ2-5; the D is unclear. Trimming took 2 bases from V and 4 from J, leaving 8 bases between them. CDR1 and CDR2 from the germline V gene are KGHSH and LQKENI. This CDR3 spans 13 amino acids. The CDR3 here is CASSPGLTETQYF. In DNA, the CDR3 is TGTGCCAGCTCACCAGGTTTGACAGAGACCCAGTACTTC.

The V gene is TRBV19, the J gene TRBJ1-5, with unresolved D. V shed 3 bases and J shed 6 bases, with 12 bases lying between them. The CDR3 extends over 14 amino acids. The germline gives CDR1 LNHDA, CDR2 SQIVND (reference sequence). The CDR3 sequence is CASSMGPQGQPQHF. CDR3 nucleotides: TGTGCCAGTAGTATGGGCCCCCAAGGTCAGCCCCAGCATTTT.

V gene TRBV5-6 combines with J gene TRBJ2-7, with no clear D. The CDR3 is 13 amino acids. CDR1 SGHDT and CDR2 YYEEEE come from the germline V gene. The V end lost 0 bases, the J end lost 4 bases, and 8 bases lay between the germline ends. Written as DNA, the CDR3 is TGTGCCAGCAGCTTGGACACAAATTACGAGCAGTACTTC. This encodes CASSLDTNYEQYF.

The chain has TRBV5-1 and TRBJ2-2; possible D gene TRBD1, 6 bases. V was cut by 7 bases and J by 3 bases, with 13 bases left in between. The CDR3 contains 14 residues. Germline V lookup: CDR1 SGHRS, CDR2 YFSETQ. The CDR3 reads CASQAGQHTGELFF. Here the CDR3 DNA reads TGCGCCAGCCAGGCCGGACAGCACACCGGGGAGCTGTTTTTT. Variable domain in full (rest from reference TRBV5-1 and TRBJ2-2): KAGVTQTPRYLIKTRGQQVTLSCSPISGHRSVSWYQQTPGQGLQFLFEYFSETQRNKGNFPGRFSGRQFSNSRSEMNVSTLELGDSALYLCASQAGQHTGELFFGEGSRLTVL.

J is TRBJ2-6 and V is TRBV5-4, with no clear D. Germline V gives CDR1 SGHNT, CDR2 YYREEE (reference sequence). V dropped 6 bases and J dropped 6 bases, with 16 bases sitting between them. The CDR3 has 15 residues. The CDR3: CASTMAQAEANVLTF. CDR3 nucleotide sequence: TGTGCCAGCACCATGGCGCAGGCGGAGGCCAACGTCCTGACTTTC.

The sample holds many counts of this clone. The CDR3 region has the DNA TGTGCCAGCAGTTTTATGGAACAGCCCCAGCATTTT. This encodes CASSFMEQPQHF. The chain couples TRBV28 to TRBJ1-5, with D unclear. The V end was cut by 3 bases, the J end by 7 bases, with 7 bases between. Germline V gives CDR1 MDHEN, CDR2 SYDVKM. This CDR3 has 12 amino acids.

This clone occurred once. V and J are TRBV7-2 and TRBJ1-5; D is uncertain. CDR1 and CDR2 (germline): SGHTA, FQGNSA. The V end lost 4 bases, the J end lost 3 bases, and 4 bases lay between the germline ends. The CDR3 length is 12 residues. CDR3 bases: TGTGCCAGCAGCTCCAACAATCAGCCCCAGCATTTT. This translates into CASSSNNQPQHF.

This chain joins TRBV28 and TRBJ2-7; a possible D gene is TRBD1 (6 bases). Trimming cost V 5 bases and J 4 bases, with 18 bases left between them. Germline V gene lookup returns CDR1 MDHEN and CDR2 SYDVKM. This CDR3 has 15 amino acids. The CDR3 DNA reads TGTGCCAGCAGTGATGGACAGTATCCTTCTTACGAGCAGTACTTC. Protein sequence: CASSDGQYPSYEQYF.

This clone turned up a few times. V and J are TRBV27 and TRBJ2-6; 12 nucleotides match TRBD2. Germline trimming cut 6 bases from V and 0 bases from J; bases unmatched to any gene: 9. Per germline, CDR1 MNHEY and CDR2 SMNVEV (reference sequence). CDR3 size: 19 residues. The CDR3 DNA follows: TGTGCCAGCAGCCATACGGGACTAGCGGGCGGCTCTGGGGCCAACGTCCTGACTTTC. The encoded protein is CASSHTGLAGGSGANVLTF.

The chain has TRBV5-1 and TRBJ1-1; D is perhaps TRBD1 (6 bases). V lost 1 base and J 4 bases, leaving 8 bases between the germline ends. The germline V gene has CDR1 SGHRS and CDR2 YFSETQ. This CDR3 has 13 residues. Written as DNA, the CDR3 is TGCGCCAGCAGCTTGCAGGGGAGCACTGAAGCTTTCTTT. Translation gives CASSLQGSTEAFF.

V and J are TRBV28 and TRBJ1-4, with 7 bases that match TRBD1. This CDR3 spans 15 amino acids. The V gene's germline CDR1 is MDHEN and CDR2 SYDVKM. Losses at the gene ends were 6 bases for V and 3 bases for J; bases not matched to a gene: 7. In DNA, the CDR3 is TGTGCCAGCAGCAGTCCGGGACAGCCTAATGAAAAACTGTTTTTT. This encodes CASSSPGQPNEKLFF.

This chain connects TRBV6-1 to TRBJ1-1; 10 nucleotides agree with TRBD1. The CDR3 is 15 residues long. Germline V gene data show CDR1 as MNHNS and CDR2 as SASEGT. V was pared by 4 bases and J by 6 bases, with 8 bases of the junction left unmatched. CDR3 coding DNA: TGTGCCAGCAGTGGGCGGACAGGGGGATTCGCTGAAGCTTTCTTT. Protein sequence: CASSGRTGGFAEAFF.

The V gene is TRBV29-1, the J gene TRBJ2-1, with D perhaps matching TRBD1 or TRBD2 (6 bases each). Germline CDR1 reads SQVTM; CDR2 reads ANQGSEA. The CDR3 is 12 residues long. Between the trimmed V and J ends, which lost 6 bases and 10 bases, there was a span of 16 bases. The CDR3 loop is CSVGGPPEEQFF. The CDR3 DNA reads as TGCAGCGTGGGGGGCCCACCGGAGGAGCAGTTCTTC.

The chain uses TRBV4-1 and TRBJ2-2; D call uncertain. Trimming cost V 7 bases and J 7 bases, with 22 bases left between them. The CDR3 is made up of 16 amino acids. In germline, CDR1 is MGHRA, CDR2 YSYEKL. The chain's CDR3 is CASTQTGLQAGGELFF. DNA of the CDR3: TGCGCCAGCACTCAAACTGGCCTCCAGGCCGGCGGGGAGCTGTTTTTT.

About this clone itself: Other DNA sequences of this sample code for an identical CDR3. The chain links TRBV5-1 to TRBJ2-5, with 10 bases aligning to TRBD2. The CDR3 sequence is 14 residues long. Germline V gene data show CDR1 as SGHRS and CDR2 as YFSETQ. Trimming took 3 bases from V and 5 from J; bases not matched to a gene: 4. This chain's CDR3 is CASSSLAGEETQYF. Here the CDR3 DNA reads TGCGCCAGCAGCTCGCTAGCGGGAGAGGAGACCCAGTACTTC.

About this clone itself: Other nucleotide sequences from this sample produce the same CDR3. V usage is TRBV6-5 and J usage is TRBJ2-7; no clear D gene. V was cut by 0 bases and J by 6 bases, with 3 bases left in between. The CDR3 length is 11 residues. Germline V CDR1 and CDR2: MNHEY, SVGAGI. CDR3 coding DNA: TGTGCCAGCAGTTACTCGTCCGAGCAGTACTTC. Protein product: CASSYSSEQYF.

V and J are TRBV6-6 and TRBJ1-1; D perhaps matches TRBD1 (6 bases). The CDR3 sequence is 12 residues long. The V end was cut by 5 bases, the J end by 7 bases, with 11 bases between. Germline V gene sequence: CDR1 MNHNY, CDR2 SVGAGI (reference sequence). The CDR3 DNA is TGTGCCAGCAGTCAGGGGATGGGTGAAGCTTTCTTT. Residues: CASSQGMGEAFF.